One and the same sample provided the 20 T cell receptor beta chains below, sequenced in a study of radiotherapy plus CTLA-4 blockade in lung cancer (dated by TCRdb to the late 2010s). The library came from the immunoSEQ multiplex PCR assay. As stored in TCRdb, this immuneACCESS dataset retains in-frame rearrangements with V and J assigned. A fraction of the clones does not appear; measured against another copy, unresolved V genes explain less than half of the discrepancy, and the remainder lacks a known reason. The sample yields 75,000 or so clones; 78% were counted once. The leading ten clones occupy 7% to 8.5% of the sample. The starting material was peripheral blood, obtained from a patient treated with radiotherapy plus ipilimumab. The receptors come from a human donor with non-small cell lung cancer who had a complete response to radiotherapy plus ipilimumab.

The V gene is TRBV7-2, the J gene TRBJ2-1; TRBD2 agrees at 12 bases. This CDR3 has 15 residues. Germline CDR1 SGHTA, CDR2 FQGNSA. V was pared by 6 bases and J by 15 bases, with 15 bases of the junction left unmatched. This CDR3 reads CASSPLLAGGPGAFF. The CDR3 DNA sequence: TGTGCCAGCAGTCCACTCCTAGCGGGAGGGCCGGGAGCGTTCTTC.

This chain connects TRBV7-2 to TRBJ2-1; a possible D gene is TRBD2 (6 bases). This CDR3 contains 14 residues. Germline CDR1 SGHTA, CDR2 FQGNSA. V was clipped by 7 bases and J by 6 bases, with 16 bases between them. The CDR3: CASKTRGVLNEQFF. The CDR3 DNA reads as TGTGCCAGCAAGACCCGCGGGGTCCTCAATGAGCAGTTCTTC.

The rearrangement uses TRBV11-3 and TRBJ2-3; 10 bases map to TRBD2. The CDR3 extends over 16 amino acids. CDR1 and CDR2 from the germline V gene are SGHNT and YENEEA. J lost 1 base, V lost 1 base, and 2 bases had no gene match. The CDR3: CASSLGTSGRTDTQYF. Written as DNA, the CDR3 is TGTGCCAGCAGCTTAGGGACTAGCGGACGCACAGATACGCAGTATTTT.

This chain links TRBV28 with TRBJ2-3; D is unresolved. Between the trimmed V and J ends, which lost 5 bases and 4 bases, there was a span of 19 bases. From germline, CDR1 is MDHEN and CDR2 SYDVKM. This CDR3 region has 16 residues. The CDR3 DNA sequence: TGTGCCAGCAGTGAATTCTACCTGAACAACCCAGATACGCAGTATTTT. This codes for CASSEFYLNNPDTQYF.

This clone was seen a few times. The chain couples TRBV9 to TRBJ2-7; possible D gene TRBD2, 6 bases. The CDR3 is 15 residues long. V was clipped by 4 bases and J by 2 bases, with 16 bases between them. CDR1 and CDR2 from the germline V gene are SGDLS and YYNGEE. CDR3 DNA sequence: TGTGCCAGCAGCCCGGGACTGGCTCGACCCTACGAGCAGTACTTC. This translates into CASSPGLARPYEQYF.

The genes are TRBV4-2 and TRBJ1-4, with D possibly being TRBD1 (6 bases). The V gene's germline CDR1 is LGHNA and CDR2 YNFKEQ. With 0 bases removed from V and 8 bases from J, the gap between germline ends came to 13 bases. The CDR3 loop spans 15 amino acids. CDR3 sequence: CASSQEPQGTEKLFF. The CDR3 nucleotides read TGTGCCAGCAGCCAAGAACCCCAGGGGACGGAAAAACTGTTTTTT.

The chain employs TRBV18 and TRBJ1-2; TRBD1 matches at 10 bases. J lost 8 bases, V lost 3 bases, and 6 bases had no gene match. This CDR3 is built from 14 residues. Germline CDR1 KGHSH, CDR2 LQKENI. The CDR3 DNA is TGTGCCAGCTCACCCAGAGGGGACAGGGGAGGCTACACCTTC. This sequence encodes CASSPRGDRGGYTF. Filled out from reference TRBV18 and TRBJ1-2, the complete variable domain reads NAGVMQNPRHLVRRRGQEARLRCSPMKGHSHVYWYRQLPEEGLKFMVYLQKENIIDESGMPKERFSAEFPKEGPSILRIQQVVRGDSAAYFCASSPRGDRGGYTFGSGTRLTVV.

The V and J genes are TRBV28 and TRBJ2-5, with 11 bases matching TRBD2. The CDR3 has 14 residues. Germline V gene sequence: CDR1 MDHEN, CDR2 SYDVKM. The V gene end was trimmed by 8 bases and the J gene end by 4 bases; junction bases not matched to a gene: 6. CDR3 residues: CASALAGGPETQYF. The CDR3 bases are TGTGCCAGCGCCTTAGCGGGGGGGCCAGAGACCCAGTACTTC. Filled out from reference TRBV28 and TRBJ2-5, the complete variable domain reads DVKVTQSSRYLVKRTGEKVFLECVQDMDHENMFWYRQDPGLGLRLIYFSYDVKMKEKGDIPEGYSVSREKKERFSLILESASTNQTSMYLCASALAGGPETQYFGPGTRLLVL.

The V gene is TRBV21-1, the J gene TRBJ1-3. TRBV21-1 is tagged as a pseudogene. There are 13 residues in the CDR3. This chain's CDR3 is CAIQLPSGNTIYF. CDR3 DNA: TGTGCCATCCAATTGCCCTCTGGAAACACCATATATTTT.

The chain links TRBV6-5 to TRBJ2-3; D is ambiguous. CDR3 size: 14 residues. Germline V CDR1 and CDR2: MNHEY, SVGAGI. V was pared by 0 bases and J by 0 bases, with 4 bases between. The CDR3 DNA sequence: TGTGCCAGCAGTTACTCGGCCAGCACAGATACGCAGTATTTT. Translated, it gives CASSYSASTDTQYF.

This CDR3 reads CASSYTTGSHNSPLHF. The CDR3 DNA is TGTGCCAGCAGTTACACGACAGGGAGCCATAATTCACCCCTCCACTTT. This chain joins TRBV6-5 and TRBJ1-6; 7 bases are a match to TRBD1. CDR1 and CDR2 from the germline V gene are MNHEY and SVGAGI. This CDR3 contains 16 residues. The J segment lost 5 bases and the V segment lost 2 bases, leaving 6 bases of the junction unmatched.

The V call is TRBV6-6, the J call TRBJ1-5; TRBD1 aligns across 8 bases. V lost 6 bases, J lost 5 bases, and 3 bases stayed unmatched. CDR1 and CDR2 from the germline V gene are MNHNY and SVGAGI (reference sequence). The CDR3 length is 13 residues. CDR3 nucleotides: TGTGCCAGCAGGACGACAGGGGATCAGCCCCAGCATTTT. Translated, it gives CASRTTGDQPQHF.

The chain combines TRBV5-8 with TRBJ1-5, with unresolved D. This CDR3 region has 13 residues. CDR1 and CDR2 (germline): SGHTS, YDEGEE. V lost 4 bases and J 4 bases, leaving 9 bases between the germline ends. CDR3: CASSQRSNQPQHF. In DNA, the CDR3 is TGTGCCAGCAGCCAGCGGAGTAATCAGCCCCAGCATTTT.

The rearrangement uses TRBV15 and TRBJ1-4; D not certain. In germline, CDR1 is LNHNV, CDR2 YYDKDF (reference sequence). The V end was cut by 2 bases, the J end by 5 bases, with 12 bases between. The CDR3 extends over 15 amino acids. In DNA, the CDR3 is TGTGCCACCAGCAGAAGGACGTTGGAGAATGAAAAACTGTTTTTT. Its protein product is CATSRRTLENEKLFF.

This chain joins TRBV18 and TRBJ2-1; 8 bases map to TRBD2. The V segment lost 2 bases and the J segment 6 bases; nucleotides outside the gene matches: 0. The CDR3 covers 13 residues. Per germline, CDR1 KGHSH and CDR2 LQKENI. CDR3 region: CASSPAGGNEQFF. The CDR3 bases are TGTGCCAGCTCACCAGCGGGGGGCAATGAGCAGTTCTTC.

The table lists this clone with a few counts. CDR3 loop: CASSLFAGEREKLFF. Written as DNA, the CDR3 is TGTGCCAGCAGCTTATTCGCAGGGGAGCGTGAAAAACTGTTTTTT. J is TRBJ1-4 and V is TRBV7-2; weak D call: TRBD1 (6 bases). This CDR3 is built from 15 residues. Trimming left V 2 bases short and J 7 bases short, with 14 bases between. The germline CDR1 and CDR2 sequences are SGHTA and FQGNSA.

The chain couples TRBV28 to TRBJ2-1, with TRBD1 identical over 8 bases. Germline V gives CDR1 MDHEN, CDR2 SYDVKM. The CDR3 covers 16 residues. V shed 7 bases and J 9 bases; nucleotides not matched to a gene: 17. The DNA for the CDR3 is TGTGCCAGCACCGGGCCCGGGACAGGTGGTTCAGGTGAGCAGTTCTTC. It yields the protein CASTGPGTGGSGEQFF.

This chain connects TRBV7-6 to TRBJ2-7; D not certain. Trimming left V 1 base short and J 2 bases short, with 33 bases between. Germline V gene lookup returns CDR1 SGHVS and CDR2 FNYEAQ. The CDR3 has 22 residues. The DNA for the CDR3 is TGTGCCAGCAGCTTAGTGGCGGAGCCTGCCCACTGGGCACCCGAGAGAACCTACGAGCAGTACGTC. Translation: CASSLVAEPAHWAPERTYEQYV.

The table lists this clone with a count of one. The CDR3 bases are TGCGCCAGCAGCCAAGGTCCAGCGGGAGGCCAAGAGACCCAGTACTTC. It specifies CASSQGPAGGQETQYF. The genes are TRBV4-1 and TRBJ2-5, with 9 bases identical to TRBD2. V was clipped by 1 base and J by 1 base; unmatched bases: 4. CDR1 MGHRA and CDR2 YSYEKL come from the germline V gene. This CDR3 has 16 residues.

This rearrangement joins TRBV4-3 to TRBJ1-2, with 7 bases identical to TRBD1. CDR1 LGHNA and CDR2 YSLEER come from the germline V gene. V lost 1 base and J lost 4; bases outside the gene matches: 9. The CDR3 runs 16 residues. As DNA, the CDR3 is TGCGCCAGCAGCCAAGGGCTGAGCAGGGGGACCTATGGCTACACCTTC. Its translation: CASSQGLSRGTYGYTF.